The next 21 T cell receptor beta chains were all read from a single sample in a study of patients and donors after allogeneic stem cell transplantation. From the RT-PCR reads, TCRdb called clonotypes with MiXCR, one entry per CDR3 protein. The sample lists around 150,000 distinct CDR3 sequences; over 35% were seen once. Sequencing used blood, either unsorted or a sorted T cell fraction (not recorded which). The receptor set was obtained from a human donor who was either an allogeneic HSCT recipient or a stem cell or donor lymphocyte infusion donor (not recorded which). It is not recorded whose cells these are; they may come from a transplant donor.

The CDR3 region is CASSFARGPTDTQYF. The CDR3 coding sequence is TGTGCCAGCAGCTTTGCGCGGGGACCCACAGATACGCAGTATTTT. This chain joins TRBV7-3 and TRBJ2-3; a possible D gene is TRBD2 (6 bases). Trimming pared 3 bases from V and 2 bases from J, leaving 12 bases between. CDR3 length: 15 amino acids. Germline V gene sequence: CDR1 SGHTA, CDR2 FQGTGA.

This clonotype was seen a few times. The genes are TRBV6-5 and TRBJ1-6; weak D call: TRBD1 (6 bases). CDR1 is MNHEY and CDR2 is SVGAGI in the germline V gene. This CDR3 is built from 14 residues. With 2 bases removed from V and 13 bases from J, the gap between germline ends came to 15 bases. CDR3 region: CASSYPNPGAPLHF. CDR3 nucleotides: TGTGCCAGCAGTTACCCGAATCCAGGGGCGCCCCTCCACTTT.

The CDR3: CASSPPGYSGNTIYF. For the CDR3, the DNA is TGTGCCAGCAGTCCTCCCGGTTACTCTGGAAACACCATATATTTT. V and J are TRBV25-1 and TRBJ1-3; D gene unclear. V dropped 5 bases and J dropped 0 bases, with 11 bases sitting between them. The V gene's germline CDR1 is MGHDK and CDR2 SYGVNS. This CDR3 spans 15 amino acids.

The CDR3 bases are TGCAGTGCTACGGACCGCAGTAGCTCCTACGAGCAGTACGTC. Residues: CSATDRSSSYEQYV. This chain joins TRBV20-1 and TRBJ2-7, with D unresolved. The CDR3 loop spans 14 amino acids. Germline loops: CDR1 DFQATT, CDR2 SNEGSKA (reference sequence). The germline V and J ends were trimmed by 4 bases and 0 bases, with 13 bases remaining between them.

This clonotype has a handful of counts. The chain's CDR3 is CASSSGTGGGDTQYF. The CDR3, as DNA: TGCGCCAGCAGCTCCGGGACAGGGGGAGGAGATACGCAGTATTTT. The chain couples TRBV5-1 to TRBJ2-3, with 11 positions matching TRBD1. V gave up 3 bases and J gave up 5 bases; unmatched junction bases: 5. This CDR3 is built from 15 residues. Germline V gives CDR1 SGHRS, CDR2 YFSETQ.

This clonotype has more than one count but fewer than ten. As DNA, the CDR3 is TGTGCCAGCAGCTTAATGCCCTTGAGGGGGGCTGAAGCTTTCTTT. Protein sequence: CASSLMPLRGAEAFF. The rearrangement links TRBV7-3 to TRBJ1-1, with a tentative D call TRBD1 (6 bases). V was clipped by 1 base and J by 6 bases, with 15 bases between them. This CDR3 region has 15 residues. Germline V gives CDR1 SGHTA, CDR2 FQGTGA.

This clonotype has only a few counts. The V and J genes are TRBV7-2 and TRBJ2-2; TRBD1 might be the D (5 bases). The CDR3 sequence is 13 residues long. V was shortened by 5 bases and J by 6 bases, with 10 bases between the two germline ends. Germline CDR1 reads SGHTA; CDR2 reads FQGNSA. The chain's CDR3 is CASSPRTSGELFF. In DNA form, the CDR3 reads TGTGCCAGCAGCCCTAGGACATCCGGGGAGCTGTTTTTT.

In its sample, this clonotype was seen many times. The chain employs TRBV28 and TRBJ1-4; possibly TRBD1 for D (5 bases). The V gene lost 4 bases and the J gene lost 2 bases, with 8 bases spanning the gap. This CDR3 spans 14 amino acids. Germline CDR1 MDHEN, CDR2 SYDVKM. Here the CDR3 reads CASSSPGTNEKLFF. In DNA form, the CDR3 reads TGTGCCAGCAGTTCCCCAGGGACTAATGAAAAACTGTTTTTT.

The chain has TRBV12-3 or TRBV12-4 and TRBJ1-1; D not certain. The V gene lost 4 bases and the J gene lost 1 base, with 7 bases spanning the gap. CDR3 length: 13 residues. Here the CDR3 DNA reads TGTGCCAGCAGTTCACTGCCGAACACTGAAGCTTTCTTT. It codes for CASSSLPNTEAFF.

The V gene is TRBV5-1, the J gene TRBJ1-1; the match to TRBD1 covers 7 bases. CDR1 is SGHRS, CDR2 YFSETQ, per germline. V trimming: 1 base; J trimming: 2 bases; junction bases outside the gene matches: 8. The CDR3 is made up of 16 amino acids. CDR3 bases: TGCGCCAGCAGCTTGTGGCAGGGGGGTGGTAACACTGAAGCTTTCTTT. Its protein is CASSLWQGGGNTEAFF.

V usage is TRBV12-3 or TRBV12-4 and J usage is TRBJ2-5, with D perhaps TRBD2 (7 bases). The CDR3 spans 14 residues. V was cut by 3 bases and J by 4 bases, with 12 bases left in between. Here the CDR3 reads CASSFKGGRETQYF. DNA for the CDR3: TGTGCCAGCAGTTTTAAGGGGGGGCGAGAGACCCAGTACTTC.

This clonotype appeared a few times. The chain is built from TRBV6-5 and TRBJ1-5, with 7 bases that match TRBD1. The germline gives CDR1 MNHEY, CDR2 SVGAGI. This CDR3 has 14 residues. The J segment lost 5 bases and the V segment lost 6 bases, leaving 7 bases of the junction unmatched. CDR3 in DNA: TGTGCCAGCAGGATGACAGGGTGGGATCAGCCCCAGCATTTT. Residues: CASRMTGWDQPQHF.

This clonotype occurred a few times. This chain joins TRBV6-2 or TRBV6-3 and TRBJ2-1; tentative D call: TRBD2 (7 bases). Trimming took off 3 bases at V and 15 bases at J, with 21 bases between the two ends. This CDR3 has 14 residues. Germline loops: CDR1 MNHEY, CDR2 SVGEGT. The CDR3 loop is CASSYVGGLILRFF. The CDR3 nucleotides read TGTGCCAGCAGTTATGTGGGGGGGCTGATCTTGCGGTTCTTC.

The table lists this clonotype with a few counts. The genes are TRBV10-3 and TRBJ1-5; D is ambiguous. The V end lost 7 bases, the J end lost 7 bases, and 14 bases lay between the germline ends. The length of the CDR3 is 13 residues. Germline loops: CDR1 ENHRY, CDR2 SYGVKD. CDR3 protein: CAITGDLGQPQHF. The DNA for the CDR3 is TGTGCCATCACGGGAGATCTTGGGCAGCCCCAGCATTTT.

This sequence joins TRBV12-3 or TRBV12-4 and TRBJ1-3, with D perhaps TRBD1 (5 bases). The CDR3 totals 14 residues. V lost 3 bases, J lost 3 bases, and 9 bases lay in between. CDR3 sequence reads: CASSFGRDGNTIYF. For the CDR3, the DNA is TGTGCCAGCAGTTTTGGCAGGGATGGAAACACCATATATTTT.

In DNA form, the CDR3 reads TGTGCCAGCAGCTCAACCTATAGACTACAAGAGACCCAGTACTTC. This sequence encodes CASSSTYRLQETQYF. The chain joins TRBV5-8 to TRBJ2-5; weak D call: TRBD2 (5 bases). Germline CDR1 SGHTS, CDR2 YDEGEE. This CDR3 has 15 residues. The V gene lost 3 bases and the J gene lost 2 bases, with 14 bases spanning the gap.

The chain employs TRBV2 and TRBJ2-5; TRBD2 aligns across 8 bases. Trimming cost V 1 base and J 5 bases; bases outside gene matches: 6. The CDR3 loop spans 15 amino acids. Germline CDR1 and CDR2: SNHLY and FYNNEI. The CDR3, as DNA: TGTGCCAGCAGTGAAGTCGGGGGGGCCGTTGAGACCCAGTACTTC. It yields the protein CASSEVGGAVETQYF.

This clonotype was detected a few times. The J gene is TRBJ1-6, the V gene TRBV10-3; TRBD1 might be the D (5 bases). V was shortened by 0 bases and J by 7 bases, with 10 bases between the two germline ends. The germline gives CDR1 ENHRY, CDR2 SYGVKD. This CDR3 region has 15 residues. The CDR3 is CAISESRGRNSPLHF. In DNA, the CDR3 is TGTGCCATCAGTGAGTCAAGGGGCAGGAATTCACCCCTCCACTTT.

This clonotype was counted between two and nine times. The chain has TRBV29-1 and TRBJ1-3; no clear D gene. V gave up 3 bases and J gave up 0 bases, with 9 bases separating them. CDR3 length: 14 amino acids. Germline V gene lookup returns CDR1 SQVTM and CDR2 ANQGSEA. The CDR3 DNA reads TGCAGCGTTGACGGTTTTTCCTCTGGAAACACCATATATTTT. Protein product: CSVDGFSSGNTIYF.

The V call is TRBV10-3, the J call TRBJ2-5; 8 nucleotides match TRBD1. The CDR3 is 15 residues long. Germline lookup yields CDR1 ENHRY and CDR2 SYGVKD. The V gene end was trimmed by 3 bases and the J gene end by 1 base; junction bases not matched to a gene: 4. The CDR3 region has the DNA TGTGCCATCAGTGACCGACAGGGGCCCCAAGAGACCCAGTACTTC. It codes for CAISDRQGPQETQYF.

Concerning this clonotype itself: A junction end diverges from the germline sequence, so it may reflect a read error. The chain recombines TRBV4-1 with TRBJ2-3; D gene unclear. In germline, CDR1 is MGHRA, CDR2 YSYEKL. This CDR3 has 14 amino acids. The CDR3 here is CASSHEVSTDPQYF. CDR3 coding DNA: TGCGCCAGCAGCCACGAGGTCTCCACAGATCCGCAGTATTTT.